This is a list of T cell receptor beta chains from one sample in a study of blood T cell repertoires in COVID-19. Data came from immunoSEQ multiplex PCR; TCRdb stores just in-frame clones and leaves some out. Of nearly 300,000 clones listed, roughly 89% were seen once; the top ten hold 2.9%. Sequencing was done on a sample of PBMCs or T cells enriched from blood (not recorded which). The receptors were gathered from a woman aged 45-60 years who had been exposed to COVID-19. CDR3s include the opening cysteine and the closing phenylalanine or tryptophan. A D gene is named only where the DNA matches it firmly. Rows may omit the clone size; those that give it use once, few, many or a size class.

cdr3_nt cdr3_aa d_call cdr3_length j_call v_call clone_size
TGTGCCAGCAGCCAAGAGAGTCCAGGGGACGCAGAAAAGCCCCAGCATTTT CASSQESPGDAEKPQHF NA 17 TRBJ1-5 TRBV3-1/TRBV3-2 NA
TGTGCCAGCAGACGACTAGCGGACCAAGAGACCCAGTACTTC CASRRLADQETQYF TRBD2 14 TRBJ2-5 TRBV13 once
TGTGCCATACAGGGGGCTCGCGATGAGCAGTTCTTC CAIQGARDEQFF TRBD1 12 TRBJ2-1 TRBV2 NA
TGTGCCAGCAGTTTAATTCAGGGGCTGAGAAACACCATATATTTT CASSLIQGLRNTIYF NA 15 TRBJ1-3 TRBV28 few
TGTGCCAGCAGGTCTAGCGGCACCTACGAGCAGTACTTC CASRSSGTYEQYF TRBD2 13 TRBJ2-7 TRBV7-2 once
TGTGCCAGCAGTCTTCAGGGGACAACCGAAAAACTGTTTTTT CASSLQGTTEKLFF NA 14 TRBJ1-4 TRBV2 NA
TGTGCCAGCAGCTTAGGTGGGGGCCAGGGCGGAAACACCATATATTTT CASSLGGGQGGNTIYF NA 16 TRBJ1-3 TRBV7-2 NA
TGTGCCAGCAGTCGTCAGGGTCCTCCGAACACCGGGGAGCTGTTTTTT CASSRQGPPNTGELFF NA 16 TRBJ2-2 TRBV27 NA
TGTGCCAGCAGTGAATTGTCGAGAGTTCGGGAAAAACTGTTTTTT CASSELSRVREKLFF NA 15 TRBJ1-4 TRBV6-1 NA
TGCGCCAGCAGCCAAGCTACAGGGGACTATGGCTACACCTTC CASSQATGDYGYTF TRBD1 14 TRBJ1-2 TRBV4-1 NA
TGTGCCAGCAGTGAAGCGGGGAGGGGGGAGACCCAGTACTTC CASSEAGRGETQYF NA 14 TRBJ2-5 TRBV2 NA
TGTGCCAGCAGCCCAAGGGGGGGGACTCTGTACCAAGAGACCCAGTACTTC CASSPRGGTLYQETQYF NA 17 TRBJ2-5 TRBV28 NA
TGTGCTATAGGCAGGGCTGACGAGCAGTACTTC CAIGRADEQYF NA 11 TRBJ2-7 TRBV28 NA
TGTGCCAGTAGTACTGGACAGGGTCATTCACCCCTCCACTTT CASSTGQGHSPLHF TRBD1 14 TRBJ1-6 TRBV19 NA
TGTGCCAGTAGTATAGGGGGTCTTCGGGGAGGTAGCAATCAGCCCCAGCATTTT CASSIGGLRGGSNQPQHF NA 18 TRBJ1-5 TRBV19 NA
TGCGCCAGCAGCTTGGCCGGACTAGCAGGGATACAAGAGACCCAGTACTTC CASSLAGLAGIQETQYF TRBD2 17 TRBJ2-5 TRBV5-1 NA
TGTGCCAGCAGCGGGGACATAAGATATGGCTACACCTTC CASSGDIRYGYTF NA 13 TRBJ1-2 TRBV7-2 NA
TGTGCCAGCAGCCCAGGGTCTGAAAATACGCAGTATTTT CASSPGSENTQYF NA 13 TRBJ2-3 TRBV11-3 NA
TGTGCCAGCAGCCCTGGACTAGCGGGGGGGATAAAAGAGACCCAGTACTTC CASSPGLAGGIKETQYF TRBD2 17 TRBJ2-5 TRBV7-8 NA
TGCGCCAGCAGCTTTGAGGGTTCACCCCTCCACTTT CASSFEGSPLHF NA 12 TRBJ1-6 TRBV5-1 NA
TGTGCCAGCAGCACAGGGACAGCAATTTTCAATGAGCAGTTCTTC CASSTGTAIFNEQFF NA 15 TRBJ2-1 TRBV21-1 NA
TGCGCCAGCAGCTTGACTAGCGGGGGCACCGGGGAGCTGTTTTTT CASSLTSGGTGELFF TRBD2 15 TRBJ2-2 TRBV5-1 NA
TGTGCCAGCAGCTCACTGGGGGGGCTTGCAACTAATGAAAAACTGTTTTTT CASSSLGGLATNEKLFF NA 17 TRBJ1-4 TRBV7-9 NA
TGTGCCAGCAGTTTATTGGCCCCAGGGGTTCCAATGAACACTGAAGCTTTCTTT CASSLLAPGVPMNTEAFF NA 18 TRBJ1-1 TRBV28 NA
TGTGCCAGCAGTTACCTCCCGACAGGGAACTATGGCTACACCTTC CASSYLPTGNYGYTF TRBD1 15 TRBJ1-2 TRBV6-5 NA
TGCGCCAGCAGCTGGGGGACAGGGTCCTCTGGGGCCAACGTCCTGACTTTC CASSWGTGSSGANVLTF TRBD1 17 TRBJ2-6 TRBV5-1 NA
TGTGCCAGTTGTACCAGGTTGGAAAAACTGTTTTTT CASCTRLEKLFF NA 12 TRBJ1-4 TRBV28 NA
TGTGCCAGCAGCGCGACCGACATCCCAAGCTCCTACAATGAGCAGTTCTTC CASSATDIPSSYNEQFF NA 17 TRBJ2-1 TRBV9 NA
TGTGCCAGCAGCACCCATGGGACAGGGCGAGAGACCCAGTACTTC CASSTHGTGRETQYF TRBD1 15 TRBJ2-5 TRBV9 NA
TGTGCCAGCGTCCGTGGGGCAGAGACCCAGTACTTC CASVRGAETQYF NA 12 TRBJ2-5 TRBV3-1/TRBV3-2 NA
TGTGCCAGCAAAAACAGCGGGACAGGGCGTTCACCCCTCCACTTT CASKNSGTGRSPLHF TRBD1 15 TRBJ1-6 TRBV27 NA
TGTGCCAGCGCTTCCCCGGGAGAAAAACTGTTTTTT CASASPGEKLFF NA 12 TRBJ1-4 TRBV3-1/TRBV3-2 once
TGTGCCAGCAGCCTAAGACAGGGCAACTCACCCCTCCACTTT CASSLRQGNSPLHF TRBD1 14 TRBJ1-6 TRBV16 few
TGTGCCAGCAGTGCGGGTACCTACAATGAGCAGTTCTTC CASSAGTYNEQFF NA 13 TRBJ2-1 TRBV5-5 NA
TGCGCCAGCAGCGTGGGACAGGTCTCTGGAAACACCATATATTTT CASSVGQVSGNTIYF TRBD1 15 TRBJ1-3 TRBV4-1 NA
TGTGCCAGCAGCCCGGCTAGGACAGGGGTTGGCTACACCTTC CASSPARTGVGYTF TRBD1 14 TRBJ1-2 TRBV28 NA
TGTGCCAGCAGCTCAGTCGGGACTAGCGCTATCTTC CASSSVGTSAIF TRBD2 12 TRBJ2-1 TRBV7-9 NA
TGTGCCAGTAGTGTATGGACTAGCGGGGACCTCACAGATACGCAGTATTTT CASSVWTSGDLTDTQYF TRBD2 17 TRBJ2-3 TRBV19 once
TGTGCCAGCAGTTACCACTCTCTCTCTGGAAACACCATATATTTT CASSYHSLSGNTIYF NA 15 TRBJ1-3 TRBV6-5 NA
TGTGCCAGCAGCCCGGGGGGGGGCCTGACCCAGTACTTC CASSPGGGLTQYF TRBD2 13 TRBJ2-5 TRBV7-2 NA
TGTGCCAGTAGTATGTGGGAGGTGCGAGATACGCAGTATTTT CASSMWEVRDTQYF NA 14 TRBJ2-3 TRBV19 NA
TGTGCCACCCCGGGGGGCCGTGATAAAGGTGTTACTGAAGCTTTCTTT CATPGGRDKGVTEAFF NA 16 TRBJ1-1 TRBV2 NA
TGCGCCAGCAGCCAAGATCCGGGGACAGTGACCTACAATGAGCAGTTCTTC CASSQDPGTVTYNEQFF TRBD1 17 TRBJ2-1 TRBV4-1 NA
TGCGCCAGCAGCTTTCGGGACAGGGGTGACAATGAGCAGTTCTTC CASSFRDRGDNEQFF TRBD1 15 TRBJ2-1 TRBV5-1 NA
TGTGCCAGCAGTTCGGTTATCGGGACAGGGGGAAATCAGCCCCAGCATTTT CASSSVIGTGGNQPQHF TRBD1 17 TRBJ1-5 TRBV28 NA
TGTGCCAGCAGCCCTGCCGCTCGGACTAGCGGGGGGGCTTACGAGCAGTACTTC CASSPAARTSGGAYEQYF TRBD2 18 TRBJ2-7 TRBV9 NA
TGTGCCAGCAGCCCCGACAGGGGTTATGGCTACACCTTC CASSPDRGYGYTF TRBD1 13 TRBJ1-2 TRBV25-1 once
TGTGCCAGCAGTATTCCCCATACAGGGTCTCAGCCCCAGCATTTT CASSIPHTGSQPQHF NA 15 TRBJ1-5 TRBV28 NA
TGCGCCAGCAGCCCCAAACAGGGTTATGAAGCTTTCTTT CASSPKQGYEAFF NA 13 TRBJ1-1 TRBV5-1 NA
TGTGCCAGCAGCCAAGGAAGCCTAATTAATCAGCCCCAGCATTTT CASSQGSLINQPQHF NA 15 TRBJ1-5 TRBV3-1/TRBV3-2 NA
TGTGCCATCAGTGCGGACAGCCAAGAGACCCAGTACTTC CAISADSQETQYF NA 13 TRBJ2-5 TRBV10-3 NA
TGTGCCAGCAGCTTAGCTAGGGGCCCTAACTATGGCTACACCTTC CASSLARGPNYGYTF NA 15 TRBJ1-2 TRBV7-2 NA
TGTGCCAGTAGCCGAGACAGGGTGGGCACTGAAGCTTTCTTT CASSRDRVGTEAFF TRBD1 14 TRBJ1-1 TRBV19 few
TGTGCCAGCAGCGTAGACTACCCTAGCACAGATACGCAGTATTTT CASSVDYPSTDTQYF NA 15 TRBJ2-3 TRBV9 NA
TGTGCCAGCAGAACCGGGACAGCCATGACCGGGGAGCTGTTTTTT CASRTGTAMTGELFF TRBD1 15 TRBJ2-2 TRBV6-5 NA
TGTGCCAGCTCACCCGGACAGGGGGCATTTTACGAGCAGTACTTC CASSPGQGAFYEQYF TRBD1 15 TRBJ2-7 TRBV18 NA
TGTGCCAGCAAGAGGGGGAGCCTAAATCAGCCCCAGCATTTT CASKRGSLNQPQHF NA 14 TRBJ1-5 TRBV28 NA
TGTGCCAGCAGCCAACGGTACCAGGGGGCGCGAGGAAACACCATATATTTT CASSQRYQGARGNTIYF TRBD1 17 TRBJ1-3 TRBV14 NA
TGTGCCATCAGGGACAGTCAAGAGACCCAGTACTTC CAIRDSQETQYF NA 12 TRBJ2-5 TRBV10-3 NA
TGTGCCAGCAGCCCCGGAGGGATTTCTAACTATGGCTACACCTTC CASSPGGISNYGYTF NA 15 TRBJ1-2 TRBV7-9 few